This TCR beta chain was recorded in a study of CD8+ T cells in alopecia areata. Whole-study findings and limits: TCR sharing across patients was less clear than in mice, possibly HLA-related. Lesional scalp exceeded normal scalp in clonality, especially in alopecia totalis/universalis.

Lesional scalp tissue (obtained by punch biopsy) and peripheral blood were collected from alopecia areata patients. From PBMCs, CD4+ and CD8+ T cells were sorted. Points on this clone: Its antigen is not identified.

Losses at the gene ends were 3 bases for V and 3 bases for J; bases not matched to a gene: 9. This CDR3 is built from 16 residues. The germline CDR1 and CDR2 sequences are MNHEY and SMNVEV (reference sequence). Following RNA extraction, reverse transcription yielded cDNA that acted as the sequencing template. Sequenced by immunoSEQ multiplex PCR; TCRdb stores in-frame clones only, minus some. The sample contains 95,000 to 120,000 clones, 55% to 60% of which appear only once. The receptor was isolated from a human donor with alopecia areata. The material sequenced was NKG2D-low CD8+ T cells sorted from blood. The gene calls are TRBV27 and TRBJ2-7; 9 nucleotides line up with TRBD2. The CDR3 spells CASSLRRAGGDYEQYF. DNA of the CDR3: TGTGCCAGCAGTTTGCGGCGAGCGGGAGGTGACTACGAGCAGTACTTC.